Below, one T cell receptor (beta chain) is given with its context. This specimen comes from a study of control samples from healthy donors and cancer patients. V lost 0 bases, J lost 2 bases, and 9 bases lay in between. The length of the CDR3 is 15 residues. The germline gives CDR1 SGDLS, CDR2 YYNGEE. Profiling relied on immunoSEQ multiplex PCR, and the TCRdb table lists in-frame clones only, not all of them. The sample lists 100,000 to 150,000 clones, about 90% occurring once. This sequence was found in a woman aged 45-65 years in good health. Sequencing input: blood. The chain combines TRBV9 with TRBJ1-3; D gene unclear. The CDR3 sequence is CASSVDWVTGNTIYF. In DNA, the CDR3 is TGTGCCAGCAGCGTAGATTGGGTAACTGGAAACACCATATATTTT.